This T cell receptor beta chain was sequenced during a study of T cell responses to AZD1222 COVID-19 vaccine. This CDR3 is 15 amino acids long. V lost 3 bases and J lost 2, with 14 bases in between. CDR1 and CDR2 (germline): SQVTM, ANQGSEA. The assay was immunoSEQ multiplex PCR, and TCRdb's table has in-frame clones only and misses some. Of about 120,000 clones listed, approximately 90% are singletons. The J gene is TRBJ2-1, the V gene TRBV29-1; either TRBD1 or TRBD2 may fit D (5 bases each). The starting material was peripheral blood, obtained 28 days after the second dose of the MenACWY control vaccine. The clonotype originates from an adult who received the MenACWY meningococcal vaccine as a control. The CDR3 sequence: CSVDSGPLTYNEQFF. The CDR3 DNA reads as TGCAGCGTTGATTCGGGACCACTCACCTACAATGAGCAGTTCTTC.